Below, 27 T cell receptor beta chains from the same sample are listed, as sequenced in a study of shared clonotypes between healthy human individuals. Some clones are missing from TCRdb's copy, which holds only in-frame ones; the method was immunoSEQ multiplex PCR. The sample includes about half a million clones, around 79% of them seen just once. The sample comprised PBMCs. The receptors shown here come from a woman aged 40 to 50 in good health. Some clones in this sample may be carry-over from other donors' samples.

This clone has just a few counts. The chain has TRBV7-2 and TRBJ2-5, with a possible D match to TRBD2 (6 bases). The CDR3 sequence is 11 residues long. Trimming shortened V by 4 bases and J by 7 bases, and 7 bases separated the two germline ends. Germline-derived CDR1 and CDR2 are SGHTA and FQGNSA. CDR3 nucleotide sequence: TGTGCCAGCAGCTGGGACTGGACCCAGTACTTC. It specifies CASSWDWTQYF.

The rearrangement uses TRBV6-6 and TRBJ1-5, with D unresolved. Germline CDR1 MNHNY, CDR2 SVGAGI (reference sequence). The ends were cut back, 3 bases at V and 3 bases at J, with 12 bases in the middle. This CDR3 spans 15 amino acids. The CDR3: CASSYGRYPNQPQHF. DNA of the CDR3: TGTGCCAGCAGTTATGGTCGGTACCCCAATCAGCCCCAGCATTTT.

Only a few counts were recorded for this clone. This may stem from a read error, because a much larger clone lies one nucleotide away. This sequence joins TRBV28 and TRBJ1-1, with D unresolved. Germline CDR1 and CDR2: MDHEN and SYDVKM. This CDR3 comprises 14 residues. The CDR3 DNA reads TGTGCCAGCGGGATTCAGGTCGAGACGACTGTAGCTTTCTTT. The encoded protein is CASGIQVETTVAFF.

This clone has just one count. The chain couples TRBV9 to TRBJ1-2, with a tentative D call TRBD1 (6 bases). The CDR3 covers 15 residues. The germline CDR1 and CDR2 sequences are SGDLS and YYNGEE. The ends were cut back, 4 bases at V and 4 bases at J, with 17 bases in the middle. CDR3 DNA sequence: TGTGCCAGCAGCATCACAGGGAGTTTGGGCTATGGCTACACCTTC. Amino acids: CASSITGSLGYGYTF.

The chain links TRBV7-2 to TRBJ2-1; D not certain. Germline loops: CDR1 SGHTA, CDR2 FQGNSA. Trimming left V 3 bases short and J 2 bases short, with 11 bases between. The CDR3 totals 15 residues. CDR3 coding DNA: TGTGCCAGCAGCTTTGGGTTGGCACCCTACAATGAGCAGTTCTTC. It specifies CASSFGLAPYNEQFF.

A few counts support this clone. The rearrangement links TRBV7-2 to TRBJ1-1; 8 nucleotides agree with TRBD1. Germline V lookup: CDR1 SGHTA, CDR2 FQGNSA. This CDR3 is 15 amino acids long. Trimming removed 5 bases from V and 1 base from J; junction bases left unmatched: 6. CDR3 sequence reads: CASSTGDRKNTEAFF. The CDR3 DNA reads as TGTGCCAGCAGCACAGGGGACAGGAAGAACACTGAAGCTTTCTTT.

The chain recombines TRBV2 with TRBJ2-2, with 13 bases fitting TRBD2. Germline V gene sequence: CDR1 SNHLY, CDR2 FYNNEI. The CDR3 is 15 amino acids. Losses at the gene ends were 5 bases for V and 5 bases for J; bases not matched to a gene: 2. CDR3 coding DNA: TGTGCCAGCAGTACGACTAGCGGGAGGACCGGGGAGCTGTTTTTT. As protein: CASSTTSGRTGELFF.

The J gene is TRBJ1-1, the V gene TRBV11-1; D unclear. The germline V and J ends were trimmed by 4 bases and 0 bases, with 15 bases remaining between them. Germline CDR1 reads SGHAT; CDR2 reads FQDESV (reference sequence). The CDR3 has 16 amino acids. As DNA, the CDR3 is TGTGCCAGCAGCTCTAGCCCTCCCAAGGTGAACACTGAAGCTTTCTTT. The encoded protein is CASSSSPPKVNTEAFF. Full variable domain (remainder filled in from reference TRBV11-1 and TRBJ1-1): EAEVAQSPRYKITEKSQAVAFWCDPISGHATLYWYRQILGQGPELLVQFQDESVVDDSQLPKDRFSAERLKGVDSTLKIQPAELGDSAMYLCASSSSPPKVNTEAFFGQGTRLTVV.

The genes are TRBV7-2 and TRBJ2-1; 8 bases align to TRBD2. This CDR3 region has 14 residues. The V segment lost 3 bases and the J segment 7 bases; nucleotides outside the gene matches: 5. Germline V lookup: CDR1 SGHTA, CDR2 FQGNSA. The CDR3 spells CASSLKAGDNEQFF. For the CDR3, the DNA is TGTGCCAGCAGCTTGAAAGCGGGAGATAATGAGCAGTTCTTC.

V is TRBV28 and J is TRBJ2-5; TRBD2 aligns across 11 bases. Per germline, CDR1 MDHEN and CDR2 SYDVKM. Trimming at V came to 5 bases and at J to 7 bases, leaving 15 bases not matched to a gene. This CDR3 has 17 amino acids. The CDR3 nucleotides read TGTGCCAGCAGTCACGGGACTAGCGGTCTGACGCAGAGGACCCAGTACTTC. Protein product: CASSHGTSGLTQRTQYF.

This clone has only one observation. V usage is TRBV29-1 and J usage is TRBJ2-7; D unclear. The CDR3 has 12 residues. The germline V gene encodes CDR1 SQVTM and CDR2 ANQGSEA. Trimming pared 7 bases from V and 7 bases from J, leaving 17 bases between. CDR3 amino acids: CSALRAEGEQYF. CDR3 sequence (DNA): TGCAGCGCCCTACGGGCCGAAGGGGAGCAGTACTTC.

This sequence joins TRBV19 and TRBJ2-5; D is undetermined. V dropped 4 bases and J dropped 3 bases, with 12 bases sitting between them. The germline gives CDR1 LNHDA, CDR2 SQIVND (reference sequence). CDR3 length: 14 residues. CDR3 amino acids: CASSTHFPEETQYF. CDR3 sequence (DNA): TGTGCCAGTAGTACCCACTTCCCTGAAGAGACCCAGTACTTC.

This rearrangement joins TRBV5-6 to TRBJ1-2; a weak D match, TRBD1 (6 bases). The germline CDR1 and CDR2 sequences are SGHDT and YYEEEE. V lost 2 bases, J lost 10 bases, and 9 bases lay in between. This CDR3 comprises 11 residues. The DNA of the CDR3 is TGTGCCAGCAGCTTACAGGGTGCCTACACCTTC. Its translation is CASSLQGAYTF.

In its sample, this clone was seen many times. The CDR3, as DNA: TGCGCCAGCAGGGACAGGGGTAAGACCCAAGCTGAAGCTTTCTTT. It yields the protein CASRDRGKTQAEAFF. The V call is TRBV10-1, the J call TRBJ1-1, with 9 bases matching TRBD1. The CDR3 covers 15 residues. V was pared by 6 bases and J by 6 bases, with 11 bases of the junction left unmatched. Germline CDR1 is WNHNN and CDR2 is SYGVQD (reference sequence).

V gene TRBV19 combines with J gene TRBJ2-1; 8 bases agree with TRBD2. This CDR3 region has 13 residues. Per germline, CDR1 LNHDA and CDR2 SQIVND (reference sequence). Trimming removed 5 bases from V and 13 bases from J; junction bases left unmatched: 10. CDR3 DNA: TGTGCCAGTAGTGAACAAGCGGGAGCGGGACAGTTCTTC. The encoded protein is CASSEQAGAGQFF.

A remark on this clone: Just one base apart from a much larger clone, this may be a read error. Other DNA sequences from this sample encode an identical CDR3 as well. V and J are TRBV7-9 and TRBJ2-2; tentatively, D is TRBD1 or TRBD2 (5 bases each). The CDR3 runs 14 residues. Germline CDR1 is SEHNR and CDR2 is FQNEAQ (reference sequence). The V and J ends lost 5 bases and 1 base respectively, with 8 bases between them. The DNA for the CDR3 is TGTGCCAGCAGCCTGGGACGGAACACCGGGGAGCTGTTTTTT. The encoded protein is CASSLGRNTGELFF.

The chain carries TRBV11-1 and TRBJ1-2, with a possible D match to TRBD1 (5 bases). V was cut by 6 bases and J by 6 bases, with 17 bases left in between. Germline V gene sequence: CDR1 SGHAT, CDR2 FQDESV (reference sequence). The CDR3 runs 14 residues. The CDR3, as DNA: TGTGCCAGCAGAGACATCAGGGTGAGCGATGGCTACACCTTC. It specifies CASRDIRVSDGYTF.

V and J are TRBV5-8 and TRBJ1-4, with 7 positions matching TRBD1. The germline V gene has CDR1 SGHTS and CDR2 YDEGEE. There are 16 residues in the CDR3. V shed 5 bases and J 0 bases; nucleotides not matched to a gene: 7. The CDR3 bases are TGTGCCAGCAGATACAGGGGAGGGGCAACTAATGAAAAACTGTTTTTT. Amino acid sequence: CASRYRGGATNEKLFF.

The chain couples TRBV7-3 to TRBJ1-2; D is uncertain. The CDR3 totals 15 residues. The germline gives CDR1 SGHTA, CDR2 FQGTGA. V was cut by 0 bases and J by 1 base, with 9 bases left in between. The CDR3: CASSLTVGDNYGYTF. CDR3 in DNA: TGTGCCAGCAGCTTAACGGTCGGGGATAACTATGGCTACACCTTC.

This clone was detected once. J is TRBJ1-1 and V is TRBV10-3; D uncertain. This CDR3 has 14 amino acids. V lost 7 bases and J lost 0, with 12 bases in between. The V gene's germline CDR1 is ENHRY and CDR2 SYGVKD. The CDR3 coding sequence is TGTGCCATCACGGAGGTTGGATTGAACACTGAAGCTTTCTTT. It codes for CAITEVGLNTEAFF.

Only a few counts were recorded for this clone. V usage is TRBV30 and J usage is TRBJ1-6, with 7 bases that match TRBD1. Trimming at V came to 0 bases and at J to 7 bases, leaving 3 bases not matched to a gene. The CDR3 runs to 14 residues. From germline, CDR1 is GTSNPN and CDR2 SVGIG (reference sequence). The CDR3 DNA is TGTGCCTGGAGTGTAAACAGGGGCAATTCACCCCTCCACTTT. Its protein is CAWSVNRGNSPLHF.

The chain combines TRBV4-1 with TRBJ1-1; D remains ambiguous. The germline V and J ends were trimmed by 2 bases and 1 base, with 8 bases remaining between them. This CDR3 contains 14 residues. The germline CDR1 and CDR2 sequences are MGHRA and YSYEKL. The chain's CDR3 is CASSQSRGNTEAFF. The DNA for the CDR3 is TGCGCCAGCAGCCAAAGTCGGGGGAACACTGAAGCTTTCTTT.

This chain uses TRBV9 with TRBJ1-2, with unresolved D. Germline assignment: CDR1 SGDLS and CDR2 YYNGEE. The V end lost 4 bases, the J end lost 0 bases, and 10 bases lay between the germline ends. This CDR3 is 14 amino acids long. CDR3 bases: TGTGCCAGCAGCCCCCAGTCGGCTAACTATGGCTACACCTTC. It codes for CASSPQSANYGYTF.

This clone was seen a handful of times. The V call is TRBV4-3, the J call TRBJ2-7; TRBD1 matches 8 bases. V gave up 2 bases and J gave up 3 bases; unmatched junction bases: 6. The CDR3 extends over 15 amino acids. Germline CDR1 and CDR2: LGHNA and YSLEER. The DNA for the CDR3 is TGCGCCAGCAGCCAAAAACAGGGGGTGCTCTACGAGCAGTACTTC. Protein sequence: CASSQKQGVLYEQYF.

This clone was counted only a few times. The J gene is TRBJ1-2, the V gene TRBV2; possibly TRBD1 for D (6 bases). The CDR3 consists of 13 residues. Germline lookup yields CDR1 SNHLY and CDR2 FYNNEI. Between the trimmed V and J ends, which lost 1 base and 8 bases, there was a span of 11 bases. CDR3 nucleotide sequence: TGTGCCAGCAGTGAAGGGCAGGGGAGAGGCTACACCTTC. Its protein product is CASSEGQGRGYTF. Filled out from reference TRBV2 and TRBJ1-2, the complete variable domain reads EPEVTQTPSHQVTQMGQEVILRCVPISNHLYFYWYRQILGQKVEFLVSFYNNEISEKSEIFDDQFSVERPDGSNFTLKIRSTKLEDSAMYFCASSEGQGRGYTFGSGTRLTVV.

V is TRBV28 and J is TRBJ1-1; no clear D gene. Trimming took off 2 bases at V and 2 bases at J, with 12 bases between the two ends. Germline V lookup: CDR1 MDHEN, CDR2 SYDVKM. The CDR3 contains 15 residues. CDR3: CASSLTGLTNTEAFF. The DNA of the CDR3 is TGTGCCAGCAGTTTAACCGGGCTCACTAACACTGAAGCTTTCTTT.

This clone was recorded many times. This sequence joins TRBV9 and TRBJ2-1; D possibly corresponds to TRBD1 (6 bases). This CDR3 spans 15 amino acids. Trimming stripped 4 bases from V and 4 bases from J, with 15 bases between. CDR1 is SGDLS, CDR2 YYNGEE, per germline. The CDR3 DNA is TGTGCCAGCAGCTCTAGGGGGTCCGAATACAATGAGCAGTTCTTC. The encoded protein is CASSSRGSEYNEQFF. The full variable domain, completed using reference TRBV9 and TRBJ2-1, is DSGVTQTPKHLITATGQRVTLRCSPRSGDLSVYWYQQSLDQGLQFLIQYYNGEERAKGNILERFSAQQFPDLHSELNLSSLELGDSALYFCASSSRGSEYNEQFFGPGTRLTVL.